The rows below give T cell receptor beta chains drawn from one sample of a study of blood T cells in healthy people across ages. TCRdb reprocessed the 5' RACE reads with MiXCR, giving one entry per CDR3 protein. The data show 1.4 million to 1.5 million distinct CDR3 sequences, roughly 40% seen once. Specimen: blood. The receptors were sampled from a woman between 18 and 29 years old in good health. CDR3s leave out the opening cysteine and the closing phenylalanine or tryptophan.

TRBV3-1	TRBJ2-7	ASSQGQAGSYEQY
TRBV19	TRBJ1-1	ASSIDWDRGIGNTEAF
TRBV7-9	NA	ASSLRTSGDHSYNEQY
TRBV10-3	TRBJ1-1	AISGTGGLEAF
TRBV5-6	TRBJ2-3	ASSLAGTAGTQY
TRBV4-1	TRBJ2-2	ASSLRASGGNTGELF
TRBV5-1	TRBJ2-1	ASSLERQGANEQF
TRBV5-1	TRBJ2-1	ASSLALGWAASPYNEQF
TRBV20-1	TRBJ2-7	SASPQRDRGFSGEQY
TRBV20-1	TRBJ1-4	STGITNEKLF
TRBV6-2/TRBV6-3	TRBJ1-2	ASSYSTTASEGYT
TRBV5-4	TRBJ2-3	ASSPTGFVDTQY
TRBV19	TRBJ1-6	ASSMADSPLH
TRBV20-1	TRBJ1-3	SATDRAGNTIY
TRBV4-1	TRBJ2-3	ASSQDLPGDTQY
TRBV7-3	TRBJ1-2	ASSSATGTGAYT
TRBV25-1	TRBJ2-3	ASSDWEGGFTDTQY
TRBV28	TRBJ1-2	ASSSRHSLYGYT
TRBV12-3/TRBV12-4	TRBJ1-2	ASSQTDRGYGYT
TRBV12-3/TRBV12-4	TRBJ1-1	ASSPRTGEAF
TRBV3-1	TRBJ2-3	ASGLAVTDTQY
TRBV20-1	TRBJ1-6	SASPGLNSPLH
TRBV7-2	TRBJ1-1	ASSLARGSTEAF
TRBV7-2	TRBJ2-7	ASSHKMSTVIYEQY
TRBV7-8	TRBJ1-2	ASSSGRKSGGYT
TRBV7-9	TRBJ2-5	ASSHSGGQETQY
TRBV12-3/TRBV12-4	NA	ASRPMGDETQY
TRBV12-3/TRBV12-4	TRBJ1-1	ASLGGQPLMNTEAF
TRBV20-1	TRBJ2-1	SAPEGQGVNEQF
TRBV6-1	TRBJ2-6	ASSPRTVSSGANVLT
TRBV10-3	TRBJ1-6	AISEAGGNSPLH
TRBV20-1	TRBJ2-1	SASGGLPSGYNEQF
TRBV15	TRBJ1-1	ATSRDSQGAMNTEAF